These T cell receptor beta chains were read from a single sample in a study of CD8 T cells in ankylosing spondylitis. TCRdb called the 5' RACE reads again in MiXCR, with one record for every CDR3 protein. The sample comprises more than 150,000 distinct CDR3 sequences, roughly 13% of which are singletons, and 16% rests with the top ten. The material sequenced was blood, either unsorted or a sorted T cell fraction (not recorded which). All receptors come from a male donor with ankylosing spondylitis or in good health (not recorded which). Each CDR3 is given without its conserved first and last residue.

TRBJ2-7	TRBV6-1	ASSPLRADSYEQY
TRBJ2-5	TRBV7-9	ASSSWGFQETQY
TRBJ2-7	TRBV3-1	ASSQGQGDEQY
TRBJ1-1	TRBV11-1	ASSLYEAGTEAF
TRBJ1-1	TRBV29-1	SVEDPGSTEAF
TRBJ2-7	TRBV10-3	ATWTSGVSYEQY
TRBJ1-1	TRBV6-2/TRBV6-3	ASRRQEGEMNTEAF
TRBJ2-1	TRBV11-3	ASSPFRGGVHNEQF
TRBJ2-6	TRBV11-2	ASSPLRAGANVLT
TRBJ2-3	TRBV21-1	ASGYSGLAGPKADTQY
TRBJ1-4	TRBV18	ASSPEAGPNEKLF
TRBJ1-1	TRBV4-1	ASSQEGRSGSGTEAF
TRBJ2-7	TRBV27	ASSLRGRVTFTEQY
TRBJ1-6	TRBV27	ASATPGNSPLH
TRBJ2-7	TRBV5-8	ASSRPARIPYEQY
TRBJ1-2	TRBV25-1	ASLQGTYGYT
TRBJ2-7	TRBV7-9	ASSLSGGLYEQY
TRBJ1-6	TRBV5-1	ASSPDRFSDNSPLH
TRBJ2-1	TRBV20-1	SAAGLAFYNEQF
TRBJ1-2	TRBV24-1	ATSDPFNKRDYGYT
TRBJ2-1	TRBV7-9	ASSSEEGGWDEQF
TRBJ2-1	TRBV4-1	ASSQDWLAEQF
TRBJ1-2	TRBV12-3/TRBV12-4	ASSAGGDHGYT
TRBJ2-3	TRBV12-3/TRBV12-4	ASSLREGVDTQY
TRBJ2-1	TRBV10-3	AISDPSDEQF
TRBJ2-7	TRBV20-1	SARTGGGYEQY
TRBJ2-5	TRBV11-2	ASSSWDRGYQETQY
TRBJ2-7	TRBV7-6	ASSPGSQGIYEQY
TRBJ1-1	TRBV6-1	ASSVVRGTEAF
TRBJ2-2	TRBV7-9	ASSVWDPDTGELF
TRBJ2-2	TRBV4-1	ASSQDRGGELF
TRBJ2-1	TRBV5-1	ASSGTGVSNEQF
TRBJ2-2	TRBV11-2	ASSSPPYLAGGPGTGELF
TRBJ2-1	TRBV4-3	ASSPISASGYEQF
TRBJ1-1	TRBV10-3	AITTRGPDTEAF
TRBJ2-1	TRBV20-1	SATGTYATGEQF
TRBJ2-3	TRBV19	ASATGTGVADTQY
TRBJ2-1	TRBV30	AWSVWGAYNEQF
TRBJ1-1	TRBV5-1	ASSEAGSASEAF
TRBJ2-1	TRBV7-2	ASTSLIGDNEQF
TRBJ2-7	TRBV4-2	ASSQDPPGTLSYEQY
TRBJ1-1	TRBV4-2	ASSQPPGLNTEAF
TRBJ2-7	TRBV7-6	ASSPGASGDEQY
TRBJ1-2	TRBV29-1	SASGNYGYT
TRBJ2-2	TRBV4-1	ASSQTAGGAVTGELF
TRBJ2-1	TRBV5-4	ASSLGGQVRLAGEGYNEQF
TRBJ1-2	TRBV29-1	SVPSVGAGGYT
TRBJ1-2	TRBV12-3/TRBV12-4	ASTPFGVHGYT
TRBJ1-3	TRBV2	ARTGNGNTIY
TRBJ2-3	TRBV5-6	ASSAPDLISTDTQY